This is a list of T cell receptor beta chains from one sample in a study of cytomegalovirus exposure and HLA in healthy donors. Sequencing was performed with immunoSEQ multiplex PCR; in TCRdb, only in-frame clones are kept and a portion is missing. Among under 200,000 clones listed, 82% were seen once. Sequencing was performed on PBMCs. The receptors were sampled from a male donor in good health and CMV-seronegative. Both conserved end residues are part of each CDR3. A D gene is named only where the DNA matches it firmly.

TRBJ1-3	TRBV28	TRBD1	CASKIRQGQPSSGNTIYF	TGTGCCAGCAAAATTAGGCAGGGACAGCCGAGCTCTGGAAACACCATATATTTT
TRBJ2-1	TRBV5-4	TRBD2	CASSSRLAGGNEQFF	TGTGCCAGCAGCTCAAGACTAGCGGGAGGTAATGAGCAGTTCTTC
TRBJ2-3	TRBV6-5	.	CASSYREPGTQYF	TGTGCCAGCAGTTACCGGGAGCCTGGTACGCAGTATTTT
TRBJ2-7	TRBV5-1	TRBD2	CASSLAGSGGPTEQYF	TGCGCCAGCAGCTTGGCAGGTAGCGGGGGTCCGACCGAGCAGTACTTC
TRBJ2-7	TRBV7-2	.	CASSLLLRAYEQYF	TGTGCCAGCAGCTTACTACTACGAGCCTACGAGCAGTACTTC
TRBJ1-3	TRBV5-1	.	CASSPGEAGNTIYF	TGCGCCAGCAGCCCGGGTGAGGCTGGAAACACCATATATTTT
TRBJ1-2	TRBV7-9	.	CASSLHRDGYTF	TGTGCCAGCAGCCTCCACAGGGATGGCTACACCTTC
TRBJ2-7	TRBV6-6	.	CASTNDRDTFYEQYF	TGTGCCAGCACCAATGACCGGGACACCTTCTACGAGCAGTACTTC
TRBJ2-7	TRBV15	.	CATSRGGGTPGYEQYF	TGTGCCACCAGCAGAGGGGGCGGGACTCCCGGTTACGAGCAGTACTTC
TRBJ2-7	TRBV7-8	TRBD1	CASLDRVSYEQYF	TGTGCCAGCTTAGACAGGGTGAGCTACGAGCAGTACTTC
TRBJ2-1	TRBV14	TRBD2	CASSHISPAGRHEQFF	TGTGCCAGCAGCCACATCTCACCAGCGGGGAGGCATGAGCAGTTCTTC
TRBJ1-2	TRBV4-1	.	CASSPGHSSGYGYTF	TGCGCCAGCAGCCCCGGACATTCGTCGGGCTATGGCTACACCTTC
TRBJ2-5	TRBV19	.	CASSTGVETQYF	TGTGCCAGTAGTACAGGGGTTGAGACCCAGTACTTC
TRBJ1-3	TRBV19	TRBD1	CASSIRTGVGNTIYF	TGTGCCAGTAGTATCCGGACAGGGGTCGGAAACACCATATATTTT
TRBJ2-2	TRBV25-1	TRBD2	CASSDPRLAQNTGELFF	TGTGCCAGCAGTGACCCCCGACTAGCCCAGAACACCGGGGAGCTGTTTTTT
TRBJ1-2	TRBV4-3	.	CASSQDHRGTGYTF	TGCGCCAGCAGCCAAGATCATCGGGGTACGGGCTACACCTTC